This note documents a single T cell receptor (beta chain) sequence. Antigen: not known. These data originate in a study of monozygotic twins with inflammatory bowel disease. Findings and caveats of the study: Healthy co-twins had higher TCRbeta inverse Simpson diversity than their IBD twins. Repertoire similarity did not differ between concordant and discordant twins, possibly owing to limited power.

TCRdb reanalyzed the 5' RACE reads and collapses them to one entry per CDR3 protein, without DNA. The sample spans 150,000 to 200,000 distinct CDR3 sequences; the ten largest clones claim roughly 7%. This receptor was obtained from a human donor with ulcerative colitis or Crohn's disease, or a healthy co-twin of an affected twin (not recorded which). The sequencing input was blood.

The CDR3 sequence is CSATRGSGRTDTQYF. V and J are TRBV20-1 and TRBJ2-3; TCRdb's D call of TRBD2 is untestable without DNA. The CDR3 consists of 15 residues. From germline, CDR1 is DFQATT and CDR2 SNEGSKA (reference sequence).